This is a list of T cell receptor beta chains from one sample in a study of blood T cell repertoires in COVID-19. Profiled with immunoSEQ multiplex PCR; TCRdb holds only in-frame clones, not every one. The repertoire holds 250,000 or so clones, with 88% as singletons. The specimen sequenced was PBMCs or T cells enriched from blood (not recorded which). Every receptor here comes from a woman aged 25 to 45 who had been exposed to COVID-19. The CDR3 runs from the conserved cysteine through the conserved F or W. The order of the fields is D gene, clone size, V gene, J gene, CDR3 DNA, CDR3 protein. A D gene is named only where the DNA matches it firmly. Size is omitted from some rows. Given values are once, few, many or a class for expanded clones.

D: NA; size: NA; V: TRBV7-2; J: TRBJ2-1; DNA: TGTGCCAGCAGCTTCCCGACAGGTGCCTACAATGAGCAGTTCTTC; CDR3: CASSFPTGAYNEQFF
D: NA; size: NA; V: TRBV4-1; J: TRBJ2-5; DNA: TGCGCCAGCAGCCTCTACAGGGCCGTTGGGCAAGAGACCCAGTACTTC; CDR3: CASSLYRAVGQETQYF
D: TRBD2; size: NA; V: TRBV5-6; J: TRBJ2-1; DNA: TGTGCCAGCAGCTTCCCGGGACTAGCGAATGAGCAGTTCTTC; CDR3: CASSFPGLANEQFF
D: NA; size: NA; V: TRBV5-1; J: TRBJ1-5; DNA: TGCGCCAGCAGCTTGACGGGGGGTCAGCCCCAGCATTTT; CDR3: CASSLTGGQPQHF
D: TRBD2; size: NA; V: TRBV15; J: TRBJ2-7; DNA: TGTGCCACCAGCAGAGATCCAGCGGGAGTTAACGAGCAGTACTTC; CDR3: CATSRDPAGVNEQYF
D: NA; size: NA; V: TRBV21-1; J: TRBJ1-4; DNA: NA; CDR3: CASSKRCVADGTVTGSTNEKLFF
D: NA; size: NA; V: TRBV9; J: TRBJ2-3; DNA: TGTGCCAGCAGCGAGGGGATCCGGCTAGGGGCCACAGATACGCAGTATTTT; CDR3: CASSEGIRLGATDTQYF
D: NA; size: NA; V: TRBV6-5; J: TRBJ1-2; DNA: TGTGCCAGCTCTGGGAGCTATGGCTACACCTTC; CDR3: CASSGSYGYTF
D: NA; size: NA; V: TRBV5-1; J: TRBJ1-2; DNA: TGCGCCAGCAGCCTATATAGACAGGCTAACTATGGCTACACCTTC; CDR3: CASSLYRQANYGYTF
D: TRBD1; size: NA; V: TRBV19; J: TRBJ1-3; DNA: TGTGCCAGTAGTCTTCACAGGGGGCTTGGAAACACCATATATTTT; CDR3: CASSLHRGLGNTIYF
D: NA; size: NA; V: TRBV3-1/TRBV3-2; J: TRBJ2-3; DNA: TGTGCCAGCAGCCAAGGGAAGGGACTTGTTTTT; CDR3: CASSQGKGLVF
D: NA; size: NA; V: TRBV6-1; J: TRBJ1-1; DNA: TGTGCCAGCAGTGAATTGTCGACCTTAACGGCTCGGGGGGAGAAGACTGAAGCTTTCTTT; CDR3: CASSELSTLTARGEKTEAFF
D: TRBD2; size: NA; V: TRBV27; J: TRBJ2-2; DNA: TGTGCCAGCAGTTTCTCTATAGCGGGAGGGAACACCGGGGAGCTGTTTTTT; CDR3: CASSFSIAGGNTGELFF
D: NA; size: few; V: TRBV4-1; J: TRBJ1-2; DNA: TGCGCCAGCAGCCAAGATCTTAGTCCTATATGGGGCTACACCTTC; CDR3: CASSQDLSPIWGYTF
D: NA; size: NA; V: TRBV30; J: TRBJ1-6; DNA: TGTGCCTGGAGTACAGGGACCTATAATTCACCCCTCCACTTT; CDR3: CAWSTGTYNSPLHF
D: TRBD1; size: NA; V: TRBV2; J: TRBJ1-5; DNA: TGTGCCAGCAAACGGGACAGGGGATGGAATCAGCCCCAGCATTTT; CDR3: CASKRDRGWNQPQHF
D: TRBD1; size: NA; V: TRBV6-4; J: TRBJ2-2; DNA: TGTGCCAGCAGCGAAGGGTCGACAGGGGGACTTACGAACACCGGGGAGCTGTTTTTT; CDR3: CASSEGSTGGLTNTGELFF
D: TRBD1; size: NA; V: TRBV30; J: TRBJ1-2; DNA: TGTGCCTGGAGTTCATCCCGGACAGGGGCCGGCTACACCTTC; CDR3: CAWSSSRTGAGYTF
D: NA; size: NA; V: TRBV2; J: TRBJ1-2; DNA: TGTGCCAGCAAGGTCGAACAGCAGCAATACTATGGCTACACCTTC; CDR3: CASKVEQQQYYGYTF
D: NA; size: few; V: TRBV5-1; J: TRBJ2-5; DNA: TGCGCCAGCAGCAGAGGACTGCAAGAGACCCAGTACTTC; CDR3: CASSRGLQETQYF
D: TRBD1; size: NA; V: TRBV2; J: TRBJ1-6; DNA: TGTGCCAGCAGTGAAGAAACACAGGGGTTAAATTCACCCCTCCACTTT; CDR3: CASSEETQGLNSPLHF
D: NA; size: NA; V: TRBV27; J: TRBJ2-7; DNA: TGTGCCAGCAGTTTATCGACGGGGATATACGAGCAGTACTTC; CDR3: CASSLSTGIYEQYF
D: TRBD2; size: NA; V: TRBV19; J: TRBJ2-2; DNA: TGTGCCAGTAGTATTCGGGGTAGAGCGGGAGGCGGGGAGCTGTTTTTT; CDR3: CASSIRGRAGGGELFF
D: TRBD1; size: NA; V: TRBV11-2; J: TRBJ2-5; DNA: TGTGCCAGCAGCCCGACAGGGGGCCAGGAGACCCAGTACTTC; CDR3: CASSPTGGQETQYF
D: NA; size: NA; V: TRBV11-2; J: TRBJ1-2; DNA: TGTGCCAGCAGCCAGATTGAAGGGGCTCCCCCCTATGGCTACACCTTC; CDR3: CASSQIEGAPPYGYTF
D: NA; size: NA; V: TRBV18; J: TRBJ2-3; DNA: TGTGCCAGCTCTCCTTCTATGTTAGATACGCAGTATTTT; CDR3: CASSPSMLDTQYF
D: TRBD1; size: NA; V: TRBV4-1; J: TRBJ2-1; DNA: TGCGCCAGCAGACCACTAACAGGGGGCGCTTGGGATGAGCAGTTCTTC; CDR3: CASRPLTGGAWDEQFF
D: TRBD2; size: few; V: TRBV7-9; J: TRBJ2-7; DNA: TGTGCCAGCAGCTTCCTAGCGGGAGCATACGAGCAGTACTTC; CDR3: CASSFLAGAYEQYF
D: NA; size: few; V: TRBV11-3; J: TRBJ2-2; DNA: TGTGCCAGCAGCTTAGGGACATCGAACACCGGGGAGCTGTTTTTT; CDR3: CASSLGTSNTGELFF
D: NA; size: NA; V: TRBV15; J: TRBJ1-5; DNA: TGTGCCACCAGCAGTACAGATAGCAATCAGCCCCAGCATTTT; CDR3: CATSSTDSNQPQHF
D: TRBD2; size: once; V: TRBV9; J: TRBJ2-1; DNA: TGTGCCAGCAGCGCAGGGACTAGCGGGAGGGGCTACAATGAGCAGTTCTTC; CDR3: CASSAGTSGRGYNEQFF
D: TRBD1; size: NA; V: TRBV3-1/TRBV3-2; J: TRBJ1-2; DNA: TGTGCCAGTAAGATGGATAGGGGGCGGCTCGAAGGTGGCTACACCTTC; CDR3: CASKMDRGRLEGGYTF
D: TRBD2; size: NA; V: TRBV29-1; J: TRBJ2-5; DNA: TGCAGCGCCCGCGGGGAGGGAGGTGAGACCCAGTACTTC; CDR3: CSARGEGGETQYF
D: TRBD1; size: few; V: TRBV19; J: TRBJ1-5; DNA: TGTGCCAGTAGTGTACAGGGGGATCAGCCCCAGCATTTT; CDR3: CASSVQGDQPQHF
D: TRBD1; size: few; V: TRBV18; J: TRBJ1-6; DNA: TGTGCCAGCTCACCGGGACAGGGGGCGCGGTCCTATAATTCACCCCTCCACTTT; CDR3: CASSPGQGARSYNSPLHF
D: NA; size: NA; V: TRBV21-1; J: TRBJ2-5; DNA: TGTGCCAGCAGCAAAGTGACTAACCAAGAGACCCAGTACTTC; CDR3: CASSKVTNQETQYF
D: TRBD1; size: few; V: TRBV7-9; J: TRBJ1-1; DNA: TGTGCCAGCAGCCCCAGGACAGGGGAGGACACTGAAGCTTTCTTT; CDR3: CASSPRTGEDTEAFF
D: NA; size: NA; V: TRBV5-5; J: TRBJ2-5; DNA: TGTGCCAGCAGCTTGAGCACCCAAGAGACCCAGTACTTC; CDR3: CASSLSTQETQYF
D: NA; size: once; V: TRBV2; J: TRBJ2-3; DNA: TGTGCCAGCAGACCAACGTACGGGAGACTAGATACGCAGTATTTT; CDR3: CASRPTYGRLDTQYF
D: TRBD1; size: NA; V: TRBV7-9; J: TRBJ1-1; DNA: TGTGCCAGCAGCCTGCTCGCCGGGACAGGGGGCAAAATTGAAGCTTTCTTT; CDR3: CASSLLAGTGGKIEAFF
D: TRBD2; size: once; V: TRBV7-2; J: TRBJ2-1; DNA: TGTGCCAGCAGCTTAGGAGCGGGGGTCTACAATGAGCAGTTCTTC; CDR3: CASSLGAGVYNEQFF
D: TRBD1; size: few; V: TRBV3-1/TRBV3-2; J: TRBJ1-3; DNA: TGTGCCAGCAGCCGGACAGGGGGATCTGGAAACACCATATATTTT; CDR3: CASSRTGGSGNTIYF
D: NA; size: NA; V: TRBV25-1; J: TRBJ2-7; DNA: TGTGCCAGCAGTGAATGGCGGGGCCTCGAGCAGTACTTC; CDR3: CASSEWRGLEQYF
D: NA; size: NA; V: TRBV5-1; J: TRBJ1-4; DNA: TGCGCCAGCAGCTTGGGCCCAGATGAAAAACTGTTTTTT; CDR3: CASSLGPDEKLFF
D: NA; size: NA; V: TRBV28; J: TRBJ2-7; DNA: TGTGCCAGCAGTCTTGGGAGGTCGCGCGAGCAGTACTTC; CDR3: CASSLGRSREQYF
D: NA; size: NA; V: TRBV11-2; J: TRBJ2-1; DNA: TGTGCCAGCAGCTTAGATTTTGGAGGAAGTGAGCAGTTCTTC; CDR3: CASSLDFGGSEQFF
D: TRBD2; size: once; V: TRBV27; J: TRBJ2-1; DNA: TGTGCCAGCAGAGCACTAGCGGGAGTCGGTGAGCAGTTCTTC; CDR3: CASRALAGVGEQFF
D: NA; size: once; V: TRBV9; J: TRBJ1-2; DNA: TGTGCCAGCAGCGTAGGGAACAGCCCATATGGCTACACCTTC; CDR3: CASSVGNSPYGYTF
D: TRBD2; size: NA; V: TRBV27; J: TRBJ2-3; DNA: TGTGCCAGCAGTCCGACTAGCGGGGAGACCTATGAAGAGGTTGATACGCAGTATTTT; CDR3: CASSPTSGETYEEVDTQYF
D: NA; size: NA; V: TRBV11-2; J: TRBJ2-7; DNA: TGTGCCAGCAGCTCTGGCCCCTCCTACGAGCAGTACTTC; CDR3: CASSSGPSYEQYF